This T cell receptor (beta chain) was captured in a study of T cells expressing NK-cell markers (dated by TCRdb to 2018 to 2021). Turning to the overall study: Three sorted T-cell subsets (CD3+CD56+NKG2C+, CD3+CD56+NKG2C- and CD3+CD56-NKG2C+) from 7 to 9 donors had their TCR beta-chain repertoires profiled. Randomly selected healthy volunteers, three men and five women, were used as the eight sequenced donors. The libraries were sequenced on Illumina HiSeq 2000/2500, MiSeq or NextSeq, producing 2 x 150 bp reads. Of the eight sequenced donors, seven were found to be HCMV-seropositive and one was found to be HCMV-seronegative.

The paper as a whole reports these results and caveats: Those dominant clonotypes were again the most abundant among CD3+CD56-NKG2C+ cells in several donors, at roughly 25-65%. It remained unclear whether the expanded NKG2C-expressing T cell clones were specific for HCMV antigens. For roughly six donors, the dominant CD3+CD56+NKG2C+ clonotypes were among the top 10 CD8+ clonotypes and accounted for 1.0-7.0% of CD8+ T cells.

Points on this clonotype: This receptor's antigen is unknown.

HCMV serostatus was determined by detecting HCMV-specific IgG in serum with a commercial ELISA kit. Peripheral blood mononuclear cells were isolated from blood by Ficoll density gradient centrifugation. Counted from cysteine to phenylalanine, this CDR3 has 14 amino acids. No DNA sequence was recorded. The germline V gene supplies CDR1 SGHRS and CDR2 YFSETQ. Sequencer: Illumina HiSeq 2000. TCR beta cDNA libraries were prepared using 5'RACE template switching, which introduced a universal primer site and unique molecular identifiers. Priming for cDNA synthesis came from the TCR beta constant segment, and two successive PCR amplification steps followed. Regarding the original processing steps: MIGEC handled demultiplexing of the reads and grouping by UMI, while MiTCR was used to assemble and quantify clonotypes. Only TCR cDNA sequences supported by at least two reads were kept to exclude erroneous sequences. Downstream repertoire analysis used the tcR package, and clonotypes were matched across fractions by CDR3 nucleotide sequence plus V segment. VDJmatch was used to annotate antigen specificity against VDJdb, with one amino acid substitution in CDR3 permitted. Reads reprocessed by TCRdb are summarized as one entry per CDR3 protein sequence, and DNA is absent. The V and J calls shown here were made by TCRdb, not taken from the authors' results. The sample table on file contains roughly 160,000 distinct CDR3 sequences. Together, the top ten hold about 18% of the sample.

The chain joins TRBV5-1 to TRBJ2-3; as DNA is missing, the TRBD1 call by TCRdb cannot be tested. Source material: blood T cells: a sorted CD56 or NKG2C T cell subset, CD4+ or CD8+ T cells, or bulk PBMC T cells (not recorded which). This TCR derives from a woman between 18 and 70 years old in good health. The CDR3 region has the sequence CATRPGTSTDTQYF.